This T cell receptor (beta chain) is drawn from a study of cytomegalovirus exposure and HLA in healthy donors. Whole-study context: It was reported in a later analysis that the same platform had been used for the 120 or so validation repertoires as for the 666 first-cohort repertoires.

These donors were members of the approximately 120-subject validation cohort, a group separate from the roughly 670-subject first cohort. Data came from immunoSEQ multiplex PCR; TCRdb stores just in-frame clones and leaves some out. The sample comprises roughly 150,000 clones, around 80% of which are singletons, and 25% to 30% rests with the top ten. Findings of the study overall: Cytomegalovirus-associated status was assigned to about 170 TCR beta chains. Whilst most TCR sequences proved rare, a subset of public TCRs occurred across many donors.

A note on this clone: Its antigen is undetermined.

The CDR3 consists of 15 residues. V lost 0 bases to trimming and J lost 5 bases, with 11 bases between them. Germline V gene data show CDR1 as SGDLS and CDR2 as YYNGEE. The sample taken for sequencing was PBMCs. This clonotype was obtained from a man between 25 and 39 years old in good health and CMV-seropositive. The J gene is TRBJ2-2, the V gene TRBV9, with no clear D. The CDR3 here is CASSVGSKETGELFF. CDR3 sequence (DNA): TGTGCCAGCAGCGTAGGTAGTAAGGAGACCGGGGAGCTGTTTTTT.